These 12 T cell receptor beta chains came from one sample sequenced in a study of T-cell memory formation after mild COVID-19. TCRdb re-called the 5' RACE reads through MiXCR, storing one row per CDR3 protein. The data contain about 84,000 distinct CDR3 sequences, approximately 14% of them seen just once; the ten biggest clones take up around 29%. Material: PBMCs or a T cell subset sorted from them (not recorded which). All receptors derive from an adult woman who had mild COVID-19 (a few samples of this study predate the infection). Cell type and time point are not known.

This clonotype was counted between two and nine times. The V gene is TRBV10-3, the J gene TRBJ2-5, with D perhaps matching TRBD1 (6 bases). Germline V gene sequence: CDR1 ENHRY, CDR2 SYGVKD. V gave up 1 base and J gave up 4 bases, with 19 bases separating them. The CDR3 totals 17 residues. CDR3 DNA: TGTGCCATCAGTGAGTTGGAGTCAGGGGCAAAGGGAGAGACCCAGTACTTC. This gives the protein CAISELESGAKGETQYF.

This clonotype showed up just a few times. This rearrangement joins TRBV20-1 to TRBJ2-3; D is undetermined. CDR3 length: 13 amino acids. V dropped 0 bases and J dropped 4 bases, with 8 bases sitting between them. CDR1 and CDR2 from the germline V gene are DFQATT and SNEGSKA (reference sequence). CDR3 in amino acids: CSAREDYPDTQYF. CDR3 DNA: TGCAGTGCTAGAGAGGATTATCCAGATACGCAGTATTTT.

The chain joins TRBV4-1 to TRBJ1-2; D possibly corresponds to TRBD1 (6 bases). V shed 4 bases and J shed 5 bases, with 14 bases lying between them. This CDR3 has 14 amino acids. Germline V gives CDR1 MGHRA, CDR2 YSYEKL. The CDR3 loop reads CASSPEGVGYGYTF. Here the CDR3 DNA reads TGCGCCAGCAGCCCCGAGGGGGTTGGGTATGGCTACACCTTC.

This clonotype was detected only a few times. The rearrangement uses TRBV12-3 or TRBV12-4 and TRBJ1-1; 9 positions match TRBD1. There are 17 residues in the CDR3. With V trimmed by 3 bases and J by 1 base, 9 bases remained unmatched. The CDR3 DNA sequence: TGTGCCAGCAGTTTCCTCCCGGGACAGGGCCCGAACACTGAAGCTTTCTTT. Its protein product is CASSFLPGQGPNTEAFF.

This clonotype was detected only a few times. The CDR3 here is CASSLGGGTGRIADTQYF. In DNA, the CDR3 is TGTGCCAGCAGCTTAGGGGGAGGGACAGGGAGGATCGCAGATACGCAGTATTTT. The V call is TRBV7-2, the J call TRBJ2-3, with TRBD1 matching 9 bases. Germline CDR1 reads SGHTA; CDR2 reads FQGNSA. The CDR3 spans 18 residues. V lost 1 base, J lost 4 bases, and 12 bases stayed unmatched.

A few counts support this clonotype. This rearrangement joins TRBV12-3 or TRBV12-4 to TRBJ1-1; D gene uncertain. The V and J ends lost 8 bases and 4 bases respectively, with 14 bases between them. This CDR3 contains 13 residues. The CDR3 sequence: CASRSSGGTEAFF. CDR3 coding DNA: TGTGCCAGCCGATCCTCCGGCGGCACTGAAGCTTTCTTT.

This chain joins TRBV7-2 and TRBJ2-1; tentative D call: TRBD2 (6 bases). This CDR3 has 20 residues. Germline loops: CDR1 SGHTA, CDR2 FQGNSA. The V and J ends lost 0 bases and 5 bases respectively, with 26 bases between them. The DNA of the CDR3 is TGTGCCAGCAGCTTAGCCATACCCTCCCCGTACGTAGCGGAGGACAATGAGCAGTTCTTC. This gives the protein CASSLAIPSPYVAEDNEQFF. The whole variable domain, filled in from reference TRBV7-2 and TRBJ2-1, reads GAGVSQSPSNKVTEKGKDVELRCDPISGHTALYWYRQSLGQGLEFLIYFQGNSAPDKSGLPSDRFSAERTGGSVSTLTIQRTQQEDSAVYLCASSLAIPSPYVAEDNEQFFGPGTRLTVL.

This clonotype was counted only a few times. V gene TRBV7-6 combines with J gene TRBJ2-5; 8 bases fit TRBD1. V shed 1 base and J 1 base; nucleotides not matched to a gene: 5. Germline CDR1 reads SGHVS; CDR2 reads FNYEAQ. The CDR3 length is 16 residues. The CDR3 reads CASSLGTGTGQETQYF. The CDR3 DNA sequence: TGTGCCAGCAGCTTAGGAACCGGGACAGGCCAAGAGACCCAGTACTTC.

This clonotype was found a few times. J is TRBJ2-7 and V is TRBV7-6; tentatively, D is TRBD2 (7 bases). From germline, CDR1 is SGHVS and CDR2 FNYEAQ. There are 13 residues in the CDR3. V was pared by 5 bases and J by 5 bases, with 13 bases between. The CDR3, as DNA: TGTGCCAGCAGCCTAGGGAGGGGGGACGAGCAGTACTTC. This encodes CASSLGRGDEQYF.

The chain combines TRBV5-6 with TRBJ2-3; possibly TRBD1 for D (5 bases). Germline assignment: CDR1 SGHDT and CDR2 YYEEEE. V gave up 4 bases and J gave up 7 bases, with 16 bases separating them. The CDR3 totals 14 residues. For the CDR3, the DNA is TGTGCCAGCAGCCCAGGATCGACAGTGCATACGCAGTATTTT. It yields the protein CASSPGSTVHTQYF.

This rearrangement joins TRBV10-3 to TRBJ1-3; D is uncertain. The length of the CDR3 is 10 residues. Trimming removed 11 bases from V and 3 bases from J, with 5 bases in between. The germline gives CDR1 ENHRY, CDR2 SYGVKD. The CDR3, as DNA: TGTGCCGCCGGTGGAAACACCATATATTTT. This gives the protein CAAGGNTIYF.

The chain carries TRBV27 and TRBJ1-1; TRBD1 aligns across 7 bases. The germline CDR1 and CDR2 sequences are MNHEY and SMNVEV (reference sequence). Trimming removed 4 bases from V and 4 bases from J; junction bases left unmatched: 3. The CDR3 has 13 amino acids. For the CDR3, the DNA is TGTGCCAGCAGTTCAGGACAGGCCACTGAAGCTTTCTTT. Encoded protein: CASSSGQATEAFF.